Given below is one TCR beta chain in context. No antigen is known for it. The V gene lost 4 bases and the J gene lost 0 bases, with 14 bases spanning the gap. This CDR3 contains 16 residues. Germline values: CDR1 SGHRS, CDR2 YFSETQ. Treatment indicated: oral pan-JAK inhibitor, 5-10 mg twice daily. The sample comes from a study of CD8+ T cells in alopecia areata. General study findings and limits: Because of a solitary nonresponder, the connection of baseline CD8+ expansion to response stays uncertain. Possibly because of HLA-related factors, TCR sharing was less clear across patients than in mice.

Extracted RNA was reverse transcribed, and the resulting cDNA served as sequencing template. Repertoires were generated with immunoSEQ multiplex PCR, while TCRdb's copy carries only in-frame clones and drops some. Found here are 130,000 or so clones, around 87% of them singletons; the top ten hold 13%. Sequenced here: CD8+ T cells sorted from blood, sampled at week 4, from a patient treated with tofacitinib. The J gene is TRBJ2-1, the V gene TRBV5-1; D unresolved. This receptor was identified in a human donor with alopecia areata. The CDR3 DNA sequence: TGCGCCAGCAGCACGGACGTAGCCAGCTCCTACAATGAGCAGTTCTTC. Encoded protein: CASSTDVASSYNEQFF.